This note documents a single T cell receptor beta chain sequence. This entry comes from a study of blood T cell repertoires in COVID-19. About the study: Samples taken during acute and convalescent COVID-19 were collected in the United States, Italy and Spain. The analysed material was cDNA or gDNA that came from T cells, B-cell-depleted T cells, or PBMCs.

Germline values: CDR1 LNHDA, CDR2 SQIVND (reference sequence). The V and J ends lost 6 bases and 3 bases, in that order; junction bases with no gene match: 18. There are 18 residues in the CDR3. Libraries were prepared by immunoSEQ multiplex PCR; TCRdb keeps only in-frame clonotypes and omits some of them. The sample comprises about 490,000 clones, roughly 88% of which are singletons, and roughly 3.2% rests with the top ten. The sequenced sample consisted of peripheral blood. The receptor's source is a human donor in a cohort sampled during active COVID-19. The J gene is TRBJ2-3, the V gene TRBV19; 7 nucleotides line up with TRBD2. CDR3 sequence reads: CASSLKWAGAGSTDTQYF. Written as DNA, the CDR3 is TGTGCCAGTAGCCTTAAGTGGGCGGGAGCGGGTTCGACAGATACGCAGTATTTT.